This is a list of T cell receptor beta chains from one sample in a study of CD8+CD57+ T cells in acquired aplastic anemia. TCRdb re-derived calls from the reads in MiXCR, one entry per CDR3 protein. The sample holds about 130,000 distinct CDR3 sequences, around 48% seen once. The sample comprised sorted CD4+, CD8+, or CD8+CD57+ T cells (not recorded which) from PBMCs. The receptors shown here come from a human donor in good health, serving as a control. Each CDR3 is given with its conserved first and last residue. Clone size is shown for a subset of rows, as once, few, many or a class of expanded clone.

V	size	CDR3
TRBV4-2	once	CASSHGLAGGLSSYEQYF
TRBV5-1	many	CASSLAQNTEAFF
TRBV3-1	many	CASSPSGVPYEQYF
TRBV7-8	many	CASSSPLLVLSSYEQYF
TRBV5-1	many	CASSLGRGAANYGYTF
TRBV12-5	many	CASGFVWAQDYEQYF
TRBV29-1	.	CSGAGDEAFF
TRBV19	many	CASSFRPTYEQYF
TRBV7-2	many	CASGLAGLSTDTQYF
TRBV6-1	many	CASRNGEDSYEQYF
TRBV19	.	CASSDRENNYGYTF
TRBV15	.	CATSRDGIYNSPLHF
TRBV9	many	CASSVGGTNEKLFF
TRBV7-2	many	CASSLGGTTLNTEAFF
TRBV7-3	many	CASSPTPGTGKNEQFF
TRBV20-1	many	CSARDEGGGAGEQFF
TRBV15	.	CATSRDRGGGVEQYF
TRBV7-2	many	CASSVGDRGGYTF
TRBV19	.	CTSRRPGAGYGYTF
TRBV2	.	CASREQGISYNEQFF
TRBV7-3	many	CASSPTSGARKTQYF
TRBV3-1	few	CASTSGLAGGPSTGELFF
TRBV15	.	CATSRDKRDRGPGSNQPQHF
TRBV10-3	few	CAISAGTFYGYTF
TRBV19	many	CASSIASYGYTF
TRBV5-5	.	CASSLGQGVTEAFF
TRBV4-1	many	CASSPRGGHNEQFF
TRBV19	few	CASSTKTSMTDTQYF
TRBV18	many	CASAEETQYF
TRBV11-1	.	CASSFMRGRGDTQYF
TRBV2	many	CASSEEYRAGRRNQPQHF
TRBV2	once	CASKTSGGAVNEQFF
TRBV29-1	many	CSAPSQRGSGNEQFF
TRBV7-9	.	CASTRFNTEAFF
TRBV19	.	CASRHPGTSGNEQFF
TRBV24-1	.	CASSRNTGVRGELFF
TRBV6-1	many	CASSEVGGLYEQYF
TRBV2	.	CASRTSGGEGASYEQYF
TRBV6-1	many	CASNRVGGKETQYF
TRBV19	once	CASSIGNRGGQPQHF
TRBV6-1	many	CASSEETGSGNTIYF
TRBV2	.	CASRTNREGYTF
TRBV7-4	.	CASSQPYEQYF
TRBV12-3/TRBV12-4	many	CASGKSTSGGGEQYF
TRBV10-1	.	CASSDTYEQYF
TRBV10-3	.	CAISERQGGEQYF
TRBV2	.	CASSAGYSNQPQHF
TRBV12-3/TRBV12-4	many	CASSFRGGGDTEAFF
TRBV29-1	.	CSVAGQAKDGYTF
TRBV20-1	many	CSADIGQGGGTDTQYF
TRBV15	.	CATSVPGLGTSYEQYF
TRBV6-5	.	CASSFNRAYEQYF
TRBV20-1	many	CSGGEGTMNTEAFF
TRBV12-3/TRBV12-4	many	CASRGTGGIASGYTF
TRBV10-2	once	CAGDGGQGYEQYF
TRBV15	.	CATSRVVPAVSNQPQHF
TRBV2	few	CASSEARLPLHF